Presented here are 15 T cell receptor beta chains from one specimen sequenced in a study of shared clonotypes between healthy human individuals. In the naive CD8 group, cells lacked CD45RO and were positively selected for CCR7, so terminally differentiated effector memory CD45RA+ cells were left out. Profiled with immunoSEQ multiplex PCR; TCRdb holds only in-frame clones, not every one. The sample has under 2,000,000 clones; about 94% are singletons. Sequenced sample: naive CD8+ T cells sorted from blood. The receptors derive from a young man in good health.

This chain uses TRBV2 with TRBJ2-7, with TRBD2 matching over 10 bases. The germline V gene has CDR1 SNHLY and CDR2 FYNNEI. V shed 4 bases, J shed 0 bases, and the junction held 0 bases outside the gene matches. CDR3 size: 14 residues. Here the CDR3 DNA reads TGTGCCAGCAGTGTAGCGGGGGGCTCCTACGAGCAGTACTTC. Its protein is CASSVAGGSYEQYF.

The chain uses TRBV13 and TRBJ2-2, with TRBD1 identical over 8 bases. CDR3 size: 15 residues. The V segment lost 5 bases and the J segment 5 bases; nucleotides outside the gene matches: 7. Germline V CDR1 and CDR2: PRHDT, FYEKMQ (reference sequence). The CDR3 spells CASSLDRGVTGELFF. The CDR3 DNA reads TGTGCCAGCAGCCTCGACAGGGGTGTTACCGGGGAGCTGTTTTTT. The whole variable domain, filled in from reference TRBV13 and TRBJ2-2, reads AAGVIQSPRHLIKEKRETATLKCYPIPRHDTVYWYQQGPGQDPQFLISFYEKMQSDKGSIPDRFSAQQFSDYHSELNMSSLELGDSALYFCASSLDRGVTGELFFGEGSRLTVL.

The CDR3 sequence is CASSQDTEETQYF. Here the CDR3 DNA reads TGTGCCAGCAGCCAGGACACCGAAGAGACCCAGTACTTC. This chain connects TRBV11-2 to TRBJ2-5; D is perhaps TRBD1 (5 bases). Trimming pared 5 bases from V and 3 bases from J, leaving 10 bases between. CDR3 length: 13 residues. The germline V gene has CDR1 SGHAT and CDR2 FQNNGV.

The chain employs TRBV29-1 and TRBJ1-1; 8 bases line up with TRBD1. CDR1 and CDR2 from the germline V gene are SQVTM and ANQGSEA. The CDR3 is 11 amino acids. V was pared by 3 bases and J by 10 bases, with 4 bases of the junction left unmatched. CDR3 in DNA: TGCAGCGTTGACCAGGGGGCGGGAGCTTTCTTT. This translates into CSVDQGAGAFF.

The rearrangement joins TRBV9 to TRBJ1-6; 10 nucleotides align to TRBD1. Per the germline V gene, CDR1 is SGDLS and CDR2 is YYNGEE. V was pared by 1 base and J by 0 bases, with 7 bases of the junction left unmatched. The CDR3 covers 19 residues. Written as DNA, the CDR3 is TGTGCCAGCAGCGTAAAGGGACAGGGGAGCCGCTCCTATAATTCACCCCTCCACTTT. This translates into CASSVKGQGSRSYNSPLHF.

This clone was seen a single time. V gene TRBV27 combines with J gene TRBJ2-7; D gene ambiguous. V was cut by 7 bases and J by 6 bases, with 22 bases left in between. Germline CDR1 is MNHEY and CDR2 is SMNVEV (reference sequence). This CDR3 has 15 amino acids. The CDR3 here is CASTLNAGSGGEQYF. In DNA form, the CDR3 reads TGTGCCAGCACCCTAAACGCCGGGTCGGGTGGCGAGCAGTACTTC.

The gene calls are TRBV5-4 and TRBJ2-3; D is unclear. There are 16 residues in the CDR3. Trimming pared 3 bases from V and 1 base from J, leaving 15 bases between. CDR1 and CDR2 (germline): SGHNT, YYREEE (reference sequence). The CDR3 reads CASSSLTGFGTDTQYF. DNA for the CDR3: TGTGCCAGCAGCTCCTTGACTGGATTCGGCACAGATACGCAGTATTTT.

The J gene is TRBJ2-3, the V gene TRBV30; TRBD2 agrees at 10 bases. This CDR3 region has 14 residues. CDR1 and CDR2 from the germline V gene are GTSNPN and SVGIG (reference sequence). V shed 5 bases, J shed 2 bases, and the junction held 4 bases outside the gene matches. CDR3 region: CAWAGLAVTDTQYF. CDR3 nucleotides: TGTGCCTGGGCAGGACTAGCGGTCACAGATACGCAGTATTTT.

This clone was seen a handful of times. V gene TRBV6-5 combines with J gene TRBJ1-5; D ambiguous. The CDR3 loop spans 12 amino acids. Trimming shortened V by 9 bases and J by 6 bases, and 12 bases separated the two germline ends. Germline CDR1 reads MNHEY; CDR2 reads SVGAGI. CDR3 in DNA: TGTGCCAGTGGAGAACTGGGTCAGCCCCAGCATTTT. Translating it yields CASGELGQPQHF.

The chain has TRBV6-5 and TRBJ2-7; 7 bases fit TRBD1. CDR3 length: 15 amino acids. Per the germline V gene, CDR1 is MNHEY and CDR2 is SVGAGI. The V and J ends lost 4 bases and 2 bases, in that order; junction bases with no gene match: 8. CDR3 in amino acids: CASSSSTGSPYEQYF. The CDR3 nucleotides are TGTGCCAGCAGTTCCTCGACAGGGAGTCCCTACGAGCAGTACTTC.

J is TRBJ2-7 and V is TRBV6-1, with D uncertain. The CDR3 runs 15 residues. Per germline, CDR1 MNHNS and CDR2 SASEGT. V lost 2 bases and J lost 0, with 11 bases in between. The CDR3, as DNA: TGTGCCAGCAGTGAATGGGTCGAGAGCTCCTACGAGCAGTACTTC. Amino acid sequence: CASSEWVESSYEQYF.

Only one count was recorded for this clone. The chain has TRBV21-1 and TRBJ1-1; the DNA was not compared with TRBD1, the D call given in the table. TRBV21-1 is flagged as a pseudogene. The CDR3 consists of 16 residues. The chain's CDR3 is CASSKCPGRMNTEAFF. The CDR3 coding sequence is TGTGCCAGCAGCAAATGTCCAGGGCGAATGAACACTGAAGCTTTCTTT.

V is TRBV10-2 and J is TRBJ2-3; D may be TRBD2 (6 bases). Trimming cost V 6 bases and J 4 bases, with 17 bases left between them. Germline CDR1 and CDR2: WSHSY and SAAADI. This CDR3 has 15 amino acids. CDR3 protein: CASRAGPPRADTQYF. The CDR3 nucleotides read TGCGCCAGCAGGGCGGGACCCCCGCGCGCAGATACGCAGTATTTT.

V and J are TRBV27 and TRBJ1-4; D ambiguous. Germline-derived CDR1 and CDR2 are MNHEY and SMNVEV (reference sequence). The CDR3 extends over 13 amino acids. Trimming took 5 bases from V and 7 from J, leaving 11 bases between them. DNA for the CDR3: TGTGCCAGCAGTGCCCGGGGAACTGAAAAACTGTTTTTT. This codes for CASSARGTEKLFF.

As regards this clone: This specimen includes other DNA sequences encoding the same CDR3. The J gene is TRBJ1-1, the V gene TRBV19, with no clear D. The length of the CDR3 is 13 residues. V lost 3 bases to trimming and J lost 2 bases, with 7 bases between them. The germline gives CDR1 LNHDA, CDR2 SQIVND (reference sequence). CDR3 DNA sequence: TGTGCCAGTAGTATGTCAGCTAACACTGAAGCTTTCTTT. Protein product: CASSMSANTEAFF. Together with reference TRBV19 and TRBJ1-1, the CDR3 gives the full variable domain: DGGITQSPKYLFRKEGQNVTLSCEQNLNHDAMYWYRQDPGQGLRLIYYSQIVNDFQKGDIAEGYSVSREKKESFPLTVTSAQKNPTAFYLCASSMSANTEAFFGQGTRLTVV.